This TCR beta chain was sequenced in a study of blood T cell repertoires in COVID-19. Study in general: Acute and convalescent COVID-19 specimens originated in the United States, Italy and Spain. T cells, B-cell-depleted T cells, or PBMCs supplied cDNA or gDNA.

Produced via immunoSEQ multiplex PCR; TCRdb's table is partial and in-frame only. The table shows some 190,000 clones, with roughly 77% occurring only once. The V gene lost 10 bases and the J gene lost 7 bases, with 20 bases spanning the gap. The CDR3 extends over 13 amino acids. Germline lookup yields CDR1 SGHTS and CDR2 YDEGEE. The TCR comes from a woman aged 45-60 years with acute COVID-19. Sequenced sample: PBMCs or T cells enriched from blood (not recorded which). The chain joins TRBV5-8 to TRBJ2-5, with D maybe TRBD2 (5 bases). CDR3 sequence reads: CAGTQTGSGTQYF. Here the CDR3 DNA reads TGTGCCGGAACCCAGACGGGGTCGGGGACCCAGTACTTC.